The 12 T cell receptor beta chains reported below all come from one sample, sequenced in a study of T-cell reconstitution after alpha-beta-depleted transplantation in children. Unique molecular identifiers were incorporated when the TCRbeta library was constructed. TCRdb used MiXCR to reprocess the PCR reads, holding one entry per CDR3 protein. The sample yields some 200,000 distinct CDR3 sequences, around 7% seen once. The starting material was PBMCs, obtained before TCRalphabeta/CD19-depleted stem cell transplant. The receptor set was obtained from a boy under 10 years old with acute lymphoblastic leukemia, due to receive a stem cell transplant.

This clonotype was seen repeatedly, ten times or more. The rearrangement uses TRBV12-3 or TRBV12-4 and TRBJ2-3; tentatively, D is TRBD2 (5 bases). The CDR3 extends over 12 amino acids. V shed 7 bases and J shed 6 bases, with 11 bases lying between them. CDR3 residues: CASKLGSDTQYF. The DNA of the CDR3 is TGTGCCAGCAAACTAGGGTCGGATACGCAGTATTTT.

The V gene is TRBV28, the J gene TRBJ1-1; maybe TRBD1 (5 bases). V gave up 1 base and J gave up 2 bases, with 11 bases separating them. CDR1 and CDR2 (germline): MDHEN, SYDVKM. The CDR3 loop spans 15 amino acids. This chain's CDR3 is CASSLYRGSNTEAFF. CDR3 DNA: TGTGCCAGCAGTTTATATCGGGGGTCCAACACTGAAGCTTTCTTT.

The chain joins TRBV27 to TRBJ1-2; maybe TRBD1 (5 bases). The CDR3 is made up of 16 amino acids. CDR1 and CDR2 from the germline V gene are MNHEY and SMNVEV (reference sequence). V was pared by 0 bases and J by 5 bases, with 16 bases between. The CDR3 spells CASSLSRGLLRYGYTF. The CDR3 DNA reads as TGTGCCAGCAGTTTATCTAGGGGCTTGCTTCGGTATGGCTACACCTTC.

V usage is TRBV2 and J usage is TRBJ2-2, with TRBD1 matching 10 bases. The trim removed 0 bases at V and 0 bases at J, leaving 4 bases unmatched. Germline V gene data show CDR1 as SNHLY and CDR2 as FYNNEI. This CDR3 has 18 amino acids. The CDR3 here is CASSEASGQGSNTGELFF. The CDR3 DNA reads as TGTGCCAGCAGTGAAGCCTCGGGACAGGGGTCGAACACCGGGGAGCTGTTTTTT.

This clonotype occurred once. The chain links TRBV5-5 to TRBJ2-7; no clear D gene. Germline assignment: CDR1 SGHKS and CDR2 YYEKEE (reference sequence). Trimming pared 4 bases from V and 6 bases from J, leaving 17 bases between. The CDR3 is 14 amino acids. The CDR3 region is CASSPRVHFPEQYF. The CDR3 DNA sequence: TGTGCCAGCAGCCCCCGGGTCCACTTCCCCGAGCAGTACTTC.

This clonotype was recorded at least ten times. The chain is built from TRBV28 and TRBJ1-4; D is unresolved. The CDR3 covers 14 residues. Per germline, CDR1 MDHEN and CDR2 SYDVKM. The V end lost 5 bases, the J end lost 6 bases, and 13 bases lay between the germline ends. The CDR3 protein is CASSLTALDEKLFF. The CDR3 nucleotides read TGTGCCAGCAGTCTGACGGCCCTAGATGAAAAACTGTTTTTT.

This clonotype was seen at least ten times. J is TRBJ2-7 and V is TRBV6-5; weak D call: TRBD1 (5 bases). The CDR3 consists of 16 residues. Germline V CDR1 and CDR2: MNHEY, SVGAGI. V lost 0 bases to trimming and J lost 4 bases, with 16 bases between them. CDR3 residues: CASSYSEKGLPYEQYF. As DNA, the CDR3 is TGTGCCAGCAGTTACTCCGAGAAGGGGCTACCGTACGAGCAGTACTTC.

This clonotype was observed a handful of times. This chain links TRBV18 with TRBJ2-1, with 7 bases aligning to TRBD2. Germline loops: CDR1 KGHSH, CDR2 LQKENI. CDR3 size: 15 residues. Trimming removed 5 bases from V and 3 bases from J; junction bases left unmatched: 7. The CDR3 DNA sequence: TGTGCCAGCTCAACCAAGAGCGGGATCTACAATGAGCAGTTCTTC. Amino acid sequence: CASSTKSGIYNEQFF.

This chain links TRBV5-6 with TRBJ2-7; TRBD1 agrees at 9 bases. Per germline, CDR1 SGHDT and CDR2 YYEEEE. Unmatched junction bases numbered 4, after V lost 3 bases and J lost 3 bases. The CDR3 runs 14 residues. Here the CDR3 reads CASSSGTGHYEQYF. The CDR3 bases are TGTGCCAGCAGCTCAGGGACAGGGCACTACGAGCAGTACTTC.

This clonotype appeared many times. V and J are TRBV11-2 and TRBJ2-7; D remains unclear. CDR1 SGHAT and CDR2 FQNNGV come from the germline V gene. The CDR3 extends over 10 amino acids. V was clipped by 5 bases and J by 7 bases, with 6 bases between them. The CDR3, as DNA: TGTGCCAGCAGCGCTCAAGAGCAGTACTTC. It specifies CASSAQEQYF.

About this clonotype: This may be a read error, as it is one base from a much larger clone. The chain recombines TRBV20-1 with TRBJ2-2; possible D gene TRBD1, 5 bases. The CDR3 sequence is 16 residues long. Per germline, CDR1 DFQATT and CDR2 SNEGSKA (reference sequence). In nucleotides, the CDR3 is TGCTGTGCTAGAGGATCTAGGGGCGTCATAACCGGGGAGCTGTTTTTT. It is translated as CCARGSRGVITGELFF.

This clonotype was detected only a few times. V gene TRBV20-1 combines with J gene TRBJ1-5, with D perhaps matching TRBD1 (5 bases). Trimming removed 6 bases from V and 4 bases from J, with 19 bases in between. CDR3 length: 15 amino acids. Germline V CDR1 and CDR2: DFQATT, SNEGSKA (reference sequence). The CDR3 here is CSAGSGTDLNQPQHF. CDR3 DNA sequence: TGCAGTGCCGGGTCCGGGACGGACCTTAATCAGCCCCAGCATTTT.